These 8 T cell receptor beta chains share one sample of origin, sequenced in a study of T cell responses to AZD1222 COVID-19 vaccine. The data were produced by immunoSEQ multiplex PCR, yet TCRdb's version contains in-frame clones alone and is incomplete. The sample carries some 110,000 clones, 75% to 90% recorded once. This specimen consisted of peripheral blood, obtained 28 days after the second AZD1222 dose. The origin of the receptors is an adult who received the AZD1222 COVID-19 vaccine.

As DNA, the CDR3 is TGTGCCAGCAGCTGGCAGGCCAGACAGAACACTGAAGCTTTCTTT. Residues: CASSWQARQNTEAFF. The chain has TRBV5-4 and TRBJ1-1; D unresolved. The CDR3 covers 15 residues. Deletions cut 3 bases from V and 1 base from J, with 13 bases between. The germline CDR1 and CDR2 sequences are SGHNT and YYREEE (reference sequence).

This chain links TRBV6-5 with TRBJ1-2; TRBD1 matches at 11 bases. With 5 bases clipped from V and 4 bases from J, the junction kept 6 bases outside the gene matches. Germline V CDR1 and CDR2: MNHEY, SVGAGI. The CDR3 consists of 15 residues. This CDR3 reads CASSQRTGGGYGYTF. Written as DNA, the CDR3 is TGTGCCAGCAGTCAAAGGACAGGGGGCGGCTATGGCTACACCTTC.

The rearrangement joins TRBV28 to TRBJ1-1, with TRBD1 as a possible D gene (6 bases). Germline CDR1 reads MDHEN; CDR2 reads SYDVKM. The CDR3 runs 14 residues. The germline V and J ends were trimmed by 2 bases and 7 bases, with 14 bases remaining between them. In nucleotides, the CDR3 is TGTGCCAGCAGTTTAGGACAGAACCCTAATGAAGCTTTCTTT. It is translated as CASSLGQNPNEAFF.

This rearrangement joins TRBV7-8 to TRBJ2-2, with 9 bases lining up with TRBD1. The CDR3 runs 17 residues. CDR1 and CDR2 (germline): SGHVS, FQNEAQ. Losses at the gene ends were 3 bases for V and 6 bases for J; bases not matched to a gene: 11. CDR3 nucleotide sequence: TGTGCCAGCAGCTTCGGGTTTGGGACAGGGCTCGCCGGGGAGCTGTTTTTT. It yields the protein CASSFGFGTGLAGELFF.

This sequence joins TRBV19 and TRBJ2-2; weak D call: TRBD2 (5 bases). The germline CDR1 and CDR2 sequences are LNHDA and SQIVND (reference sequence). Trimming took off 0 bases at V and 0 bases at J, with 11 bases between the two ends. The CDR3 consists of 17 residues. The CDR3 nucleotides read TGTGCCAGTAGTATAGATCGGTACGGGGCGAACACCGGGGAGCTGTTTTTT. Translation: CASSIDRYGANTGELFF. Filled out from reference TRBV19 and TRBJ2-2, the complete variable domain reads DGGITQSPKYLFRKEGQNVTLSCEQNLNHDAMYWYRQDPGQGLRLIYYSQIVNDFQKGDIAEGYSVSREKKESFPLTVTSAQKNPTAFYLCASSIDRYGANTGELFFGEGSRLTVL.

The chain recombines TRBV19 with TRBJ1-5, with 11 bases fitting TRBD1. The CDR3 loop spans 16 amino acids. With V trimmed by 3 bases and J by 7 bases, 8 bases remained unmatched. Germline loops: CDR1 LNHDA, CDR2 SQIVND (reference sequence). CDR3 sequence: CASSIYWTGGWQPQHF. The CDR3, as DNA: TGTGCCAGTAGTATCTATTGGACAGGGGGCTGGCAGCCCCAGCATTTT.

The rearrangement joins TRBV23-1 to TRBJ2-2, with 7 nucleotides matching TRBD1. TRBV23-1 belongs to the ORF category, with a function that is uncertain. The CDR3 is 14 residues long. The J segment lost 6 bases and the V segment lost 8 bases, leaving 9 bases of the junction unmatched. CDR3 residues: CASGTGDGAGELFF. The CDR3 region has the DNA TGCGCCAGCGGAACAGGGGATGGGGCCGGGGAGCTGTTTTTT.

CDR3 sequence: CASSYSRGLGRGGHEQFF. Here the CDR3 DNA reads TGTGCCAGCAGTTACTCGAGAGGTCTGGGCAGGGGAGGCCATGAGCAGTTCTTC. The chain employs TRBV6-2 or TRBV6-3 and TRBJ2-1; TRBD1 or TRBD2 may be the D gene (6 bases each). Germline-derived CDR1 and CDR2 are MNHEY and SVGEGT. The V and J ends lost 0 bases and 8 bases respectively, with 23 bases between them. The CDR3 runs 18 residues.